What follows describes a single T cell receptor (beta chain). Its target is not known. The investigators amplified TCR beta CDR3 regions from RNA transcripts. When the TCR CDR3 underwent first-round RT-PCR, the HTBI primer set was used. One entry per CDR3 protein results from TCRdb running MiXCR on the multiplex PCR reads. The repertoire holds fewer than 450,000 distinct CDR3 sequences, with about 18% as singletons. The record originates from a study of T cells in Graves' hyperthyroidism and ophthalmopathy. For the study at large: Peripheral blood was secured at the point of initial diagnosis, before any treatment. The study, taken as a whole, reports: The majority of expanded thyroid clonotypes above 0.001 also appeared in blood. Ophthalmopathy was model-predicted a median about 6.7 months pre-onset.

This CDR3 is 16 amino acids long. Between the trimmed V and J ends, which lost 0 bases and 0 bases, there was a span of 12 bases. The germline V gene has CDR1 MNHEY and CDR2 SMNVEV (reference sequence). Based on clinical symptoms, serum thyroxine and TRAb, thyroid ultrasound and orbital computed tomography, diagnoses were reached. The TCR sequence derives from a woman aged 25 to 39 with Graves' hyperthyroidism that later progressed to Graves' ophthalmopathy. Sequencing was carried out using blood. This chain connects TRBV27 to TRBJ2-7; D is undetermined. CDR3 nucleotides: TGTGCCAGCAGTTTATCGGTGGGTGGAATCTCCTACGAGCAGTACTTC. Amino acids: CASSLSVGGISYEQYF.